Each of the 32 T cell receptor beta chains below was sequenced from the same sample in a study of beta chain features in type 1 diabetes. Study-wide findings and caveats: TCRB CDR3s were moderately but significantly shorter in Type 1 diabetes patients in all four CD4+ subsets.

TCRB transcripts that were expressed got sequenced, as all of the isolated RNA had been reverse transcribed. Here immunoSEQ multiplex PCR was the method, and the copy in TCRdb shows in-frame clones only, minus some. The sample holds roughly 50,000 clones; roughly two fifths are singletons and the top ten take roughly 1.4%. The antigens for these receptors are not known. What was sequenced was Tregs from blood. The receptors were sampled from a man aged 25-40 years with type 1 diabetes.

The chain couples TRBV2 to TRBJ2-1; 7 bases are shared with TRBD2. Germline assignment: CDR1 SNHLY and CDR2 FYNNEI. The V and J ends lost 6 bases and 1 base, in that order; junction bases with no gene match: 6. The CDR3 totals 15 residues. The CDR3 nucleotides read TGTGCCAGCAGGTTTCTAGCGGCGTCCTACAATGAGCAGTTCTTC. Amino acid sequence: CASRFLAASYNEQFF.

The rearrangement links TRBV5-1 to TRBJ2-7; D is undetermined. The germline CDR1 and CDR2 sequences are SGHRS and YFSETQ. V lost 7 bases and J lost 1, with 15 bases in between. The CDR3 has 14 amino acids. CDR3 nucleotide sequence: TGCGCCAGCGCCCACAGAGATACTTCCTACGAGCAGTACTTC. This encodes CASAHRDTSYEQYF.

The CDR3 loop reads CASRGETDTQYF. In nucleotides, the CDR3 is TGTGCCAGCCGCGGTGAGACAGATACGCAGTATTTT. J is TRBJ2-3 and V is TRBV2; D unresolved. There are 12 residues in the CDR3. Germline V lookup: CDR1 SNHLY, CDR2 FYNNEI. Trimming stripped 8 bases from V and 3 bases from J, with 9 bases between.

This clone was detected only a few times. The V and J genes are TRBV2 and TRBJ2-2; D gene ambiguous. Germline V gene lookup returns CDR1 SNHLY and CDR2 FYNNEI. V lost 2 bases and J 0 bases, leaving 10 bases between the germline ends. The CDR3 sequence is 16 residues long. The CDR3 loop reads CASSETSVPNTGELFF. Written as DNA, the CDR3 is TGTGCCAGCAGTGAAACCAGCGTCCCGAACACCGGGGAGCTGTTTTTT.

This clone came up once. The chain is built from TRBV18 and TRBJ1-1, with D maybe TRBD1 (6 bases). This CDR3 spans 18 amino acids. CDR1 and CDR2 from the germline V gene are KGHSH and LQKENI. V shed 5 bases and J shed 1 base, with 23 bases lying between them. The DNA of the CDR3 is TGTGCCAGCTCATCCTTCCCGGTTGCCGGACAGCAGAACACTGAAGCTTTCTTT. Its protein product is CASSSFPVAGQQNTEAFF.

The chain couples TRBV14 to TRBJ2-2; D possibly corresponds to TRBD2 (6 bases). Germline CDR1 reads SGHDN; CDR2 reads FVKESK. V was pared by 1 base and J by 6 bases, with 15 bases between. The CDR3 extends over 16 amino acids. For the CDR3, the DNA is TGTGCCAGCAGCCAAGCCATACGGGAGTCCGCCGGGGAGCTGTTTTTT. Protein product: CASSQAIRESAGELFF. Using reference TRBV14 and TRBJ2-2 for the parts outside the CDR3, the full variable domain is EAGVTQFPSHSVIEKGQTVTLRCDPISGHDNLYWYRRVMGKEIKFLLHFVKESKQDESGMPNNRFLAERTGGTYSTLKVQPAELEDSGVYFCASSQAIRESAGELFFGEGSRLTVL.

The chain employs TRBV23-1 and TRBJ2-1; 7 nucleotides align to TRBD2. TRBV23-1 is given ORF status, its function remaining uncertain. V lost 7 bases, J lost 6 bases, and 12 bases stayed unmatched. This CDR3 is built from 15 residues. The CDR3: CASTQGGAHPNEQFF. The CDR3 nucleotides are TGCGCCAGCACCCAGGGAGGGGCCCACCCCAATGAGCAGTTCTTC.

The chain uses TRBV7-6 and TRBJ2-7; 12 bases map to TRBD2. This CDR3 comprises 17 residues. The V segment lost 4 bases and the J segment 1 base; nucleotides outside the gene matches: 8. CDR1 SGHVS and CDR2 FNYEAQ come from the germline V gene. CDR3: CASSSVASGRGSYEQYF. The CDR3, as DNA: TGTGCCAGCAGCTCCGTGGCTAGCGGGAGGGGATCCTACGAGCAGTACTTC.

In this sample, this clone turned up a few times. CDR3 nucleotides: TGTGCCATCAGTGAGTCCCTGACACGCACAGATACGCAGTATTTT. It specifies CAISESLTRTDTQYF. The rearrangement links TRBV10-3 to TRBJ2-3; D is unclear. Germline-derived CDR1 and CDR2 are ENHRY and SYGVKD. The CDR3 has 15 amino acids. The V end lost 0 bases, the J end lost 1 base, and 8 bases lay between the germline ends.

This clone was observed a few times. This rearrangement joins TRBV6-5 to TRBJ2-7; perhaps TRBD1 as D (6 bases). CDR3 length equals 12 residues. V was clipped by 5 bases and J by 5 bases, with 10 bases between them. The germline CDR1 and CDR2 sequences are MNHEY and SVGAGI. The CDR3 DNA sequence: TGTGCCAGCAGTCTCACAGGGAACGAGCAGTACTTC. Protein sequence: CASSLTGNEQYF.

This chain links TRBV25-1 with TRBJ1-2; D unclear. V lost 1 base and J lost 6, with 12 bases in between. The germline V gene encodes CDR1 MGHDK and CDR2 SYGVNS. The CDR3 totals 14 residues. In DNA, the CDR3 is TGTGCCAGCAGTGAATCTCGACGCGGGGATGGCTACACCTTC. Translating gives CASSESRRGDGYTF.

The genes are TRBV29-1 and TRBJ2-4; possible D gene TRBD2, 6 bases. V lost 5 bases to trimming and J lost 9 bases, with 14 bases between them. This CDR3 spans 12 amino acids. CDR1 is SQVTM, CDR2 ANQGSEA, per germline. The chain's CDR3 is CSVRRADGIQYF. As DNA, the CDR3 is TGCAGCGTTCGGAGGGCCGACGGCATTCAGTACTTC.

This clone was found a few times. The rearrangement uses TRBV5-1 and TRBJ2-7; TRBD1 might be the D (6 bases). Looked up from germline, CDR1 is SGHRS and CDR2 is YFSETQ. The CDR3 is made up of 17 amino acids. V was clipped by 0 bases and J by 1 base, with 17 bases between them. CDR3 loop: CASSLGAVDSESYEQYF. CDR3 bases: TGCGCCAGCAGCTTGGGGGCCGTGGACAGCGAGTCCTACGAGCAGTACTTC.

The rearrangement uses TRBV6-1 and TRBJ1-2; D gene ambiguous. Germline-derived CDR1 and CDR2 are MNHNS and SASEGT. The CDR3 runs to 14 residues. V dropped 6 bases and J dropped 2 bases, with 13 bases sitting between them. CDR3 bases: TGTGCCAGCAGGCGGGCCGGACGGAACTATGGCTACACCTTC. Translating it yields CASRRAGRNYGYTF.

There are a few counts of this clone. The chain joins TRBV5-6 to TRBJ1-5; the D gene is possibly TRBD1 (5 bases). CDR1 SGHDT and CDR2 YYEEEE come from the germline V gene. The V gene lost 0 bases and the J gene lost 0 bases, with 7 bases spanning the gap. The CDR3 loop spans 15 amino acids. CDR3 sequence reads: CASSLGQNSNQPQHF. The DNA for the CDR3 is TGTGCCAGCAGCTTGGGACAGAATAGCAATCAGCCCCAGCATTTT. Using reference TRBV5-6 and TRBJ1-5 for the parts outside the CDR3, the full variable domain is DAGVTQSPTHLIKTRGQQVTLRCSPKSGHDTVSWYQQALGQGPQFIFQYYEEEERQRGNFPDRFSGHQFPNYSSELNVNALLLGDSALYLCASSLGQNSNQPQHFGDGTRLSIL.

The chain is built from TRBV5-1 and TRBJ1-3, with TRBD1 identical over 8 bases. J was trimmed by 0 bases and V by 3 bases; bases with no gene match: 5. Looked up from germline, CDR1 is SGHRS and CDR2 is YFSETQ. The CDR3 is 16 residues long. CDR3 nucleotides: TGCGCCAGCAGCTCGAGGACAGGGAGCTCTGGAAACACCATATATTTT. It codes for CASSSRTGSSGNTIYF.

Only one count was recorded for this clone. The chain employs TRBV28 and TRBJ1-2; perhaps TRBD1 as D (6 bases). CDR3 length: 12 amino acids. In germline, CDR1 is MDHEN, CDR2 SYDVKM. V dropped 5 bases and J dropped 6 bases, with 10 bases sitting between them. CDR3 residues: CASSTGLNGYTF. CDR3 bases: TGTGCCAGCAGTACAGGGTTGAATGGCTACACCTTC.

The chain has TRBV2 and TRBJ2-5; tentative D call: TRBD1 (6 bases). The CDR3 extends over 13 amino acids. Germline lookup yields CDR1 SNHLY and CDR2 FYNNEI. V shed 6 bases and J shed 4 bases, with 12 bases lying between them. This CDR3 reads CASRWTVGETQYF. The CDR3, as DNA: TGTGCCAGCAGATGGACAGTAGGAGAGACCCAGTACTTC. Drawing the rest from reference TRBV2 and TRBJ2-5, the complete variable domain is EPEVTQTPSHQVTQMGQEVILRCVPISNHLYFYWYRQILGQKVEFLVSFYNNEISEKSEIFDDQFSVERPDGSNFTLKIRSTKLEDSAMYFCASRWTVGETQYFGPGTRLLVL.

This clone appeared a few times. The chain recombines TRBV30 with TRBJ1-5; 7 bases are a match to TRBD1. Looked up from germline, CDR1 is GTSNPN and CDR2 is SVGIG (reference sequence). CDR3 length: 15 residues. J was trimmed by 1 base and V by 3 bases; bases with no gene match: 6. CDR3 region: CAWSAGTASNQPQHF. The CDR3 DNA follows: TGTGCCTGGAGCGCCGGGACAGCGAGCAATCAGCCCCAGCATTTT.

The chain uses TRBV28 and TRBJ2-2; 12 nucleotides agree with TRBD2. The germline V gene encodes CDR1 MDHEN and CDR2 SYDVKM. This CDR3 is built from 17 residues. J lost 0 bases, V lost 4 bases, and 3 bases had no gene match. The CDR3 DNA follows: TGTGCCAGCAGTTACGGACTAGCGGGACCGAACACCGGGGAGCTGTTTTTT. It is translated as CASSYGLAGPNTGELFF.

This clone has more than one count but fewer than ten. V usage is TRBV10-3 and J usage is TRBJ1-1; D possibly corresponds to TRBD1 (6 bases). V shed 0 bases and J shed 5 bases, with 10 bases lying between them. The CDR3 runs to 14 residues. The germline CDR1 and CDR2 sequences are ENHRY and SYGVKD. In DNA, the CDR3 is TGTGCCATCAGTGAGTCGCAGGGGCGGACTGAAGCTTTCTTT. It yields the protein CAISESQGRTEAFF.

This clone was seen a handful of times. The CDR3 is CSAMDSRDQNIQYF. The CDR3 DNA reads as TGCAGCGCCATGGACTCGCGGGACCAAAACATTCAGTACTTC. This chain uses TRBV29-1 with TRBJ2-4, with a tentative D call TRBD2 (6 bases). Germline CDR1 is SQVTM and CDR2 is ANQGSEA. V was trimmed by 7 bases and J by 5 bases, leaving 18 bases between them. The CDR3 consists of 14 residues.

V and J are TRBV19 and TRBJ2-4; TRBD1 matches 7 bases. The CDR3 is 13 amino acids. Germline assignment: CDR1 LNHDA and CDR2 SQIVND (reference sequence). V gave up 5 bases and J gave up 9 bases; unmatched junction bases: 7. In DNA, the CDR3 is TGTGCCAGTAGTCGGGACAGCTCCCCCATTCAGTACTTC. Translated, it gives CASSRDSSPIQYF. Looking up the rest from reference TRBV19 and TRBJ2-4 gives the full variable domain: DGGITQSPKYLFRKEGQNVTLSCEQNLNHDAMYWYRQDPGQGLRLIYYSQIVNDFQKGDIAEGYSVSREKKESFPLTVTSAQKNPTAFYLCASSRDSSPIQYFGAGTRLSVL.

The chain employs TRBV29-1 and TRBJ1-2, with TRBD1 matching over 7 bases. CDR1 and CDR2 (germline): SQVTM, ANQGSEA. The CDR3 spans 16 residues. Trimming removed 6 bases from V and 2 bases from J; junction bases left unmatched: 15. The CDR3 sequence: CSVVYTQGRENYGYTF. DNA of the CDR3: TGCAGCGTCGTCTATACACAGGGGAGAGAAAACTATGGCTACACCTTC. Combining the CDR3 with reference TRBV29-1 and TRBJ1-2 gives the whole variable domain SAVISQKPSRDICQRGTSLTIQCQVDSQVTMMFWYRQQPGQSLTLIATANQGSEATYESGFVIDKFPISRPNLTFSTLTVSNMSPEDSSIYLCSVVYTQGRENYGYTFGSGTRLTVV.

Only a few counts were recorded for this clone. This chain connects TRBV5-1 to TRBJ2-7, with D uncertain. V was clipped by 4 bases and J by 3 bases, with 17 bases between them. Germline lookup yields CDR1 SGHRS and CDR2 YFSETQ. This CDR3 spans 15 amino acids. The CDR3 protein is CASSTNQDPVYEQYF. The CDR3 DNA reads TGCGCCAGCAGCACCAATCAAGATCCGGTCTACGAGCAGTACTTC.

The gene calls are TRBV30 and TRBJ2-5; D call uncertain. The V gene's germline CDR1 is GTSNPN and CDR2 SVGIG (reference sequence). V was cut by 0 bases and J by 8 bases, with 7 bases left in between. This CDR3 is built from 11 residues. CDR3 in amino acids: CAWSVQSTQYF. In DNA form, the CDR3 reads TGTGCCTGGAGTGTACAATCAACCCAGTACTTC.

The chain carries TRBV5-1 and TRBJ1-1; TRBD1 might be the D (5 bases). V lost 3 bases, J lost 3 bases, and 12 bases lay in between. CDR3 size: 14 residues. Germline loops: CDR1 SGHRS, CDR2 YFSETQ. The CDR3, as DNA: TGCGCCAGCAGCTCCCTCACAGGAGACACTGAAGCTTTCTTT. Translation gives CASSSLTGDTEAFF.

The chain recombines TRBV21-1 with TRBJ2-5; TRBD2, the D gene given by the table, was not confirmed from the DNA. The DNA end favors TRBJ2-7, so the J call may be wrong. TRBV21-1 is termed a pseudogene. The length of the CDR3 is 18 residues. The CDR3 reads CASSTVDGPGLAGCEQYF. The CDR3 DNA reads TGTGCCAGCAGCACTGTAGACGGTCCGGGACTAGCGGGATGCGAGCAGTACTTC.

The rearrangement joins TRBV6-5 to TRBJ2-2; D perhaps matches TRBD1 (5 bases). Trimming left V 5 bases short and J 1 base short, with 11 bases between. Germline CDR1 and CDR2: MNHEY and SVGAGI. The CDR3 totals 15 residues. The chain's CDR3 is CASSHDRGNTGELFF. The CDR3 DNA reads TGTGCCAGCAGTCACGACAGAGGGAACACCGGGGAGCTGTTTTTT.

CDR3 nucleotides: TGTGCCAGTAGTTTTCAGGCCAAGGGGACTGAAGCTTTCTTT. It specifies CASSFQAKGTEAFF. The chain is built from TRBV19 and TRBJ1-1, with D maybe TRBD1 (5 bases). The germline CDR1 and CDR2 sequences are LNHDA and SQIVND (reference sequence). Between the trimmed V and J ends, which lost 5 bases and 5 bases, there was a span of 15 bases. The CDR3 is 14 amino acids. Full variable domain (remainder filled in from reference TRBV19 and TRBJ1-1): DGGITQSPKYLFRKEGQNVTLSCEQNLNHDAMYWYRQDPGQGLRLIYYSQIVNDFQKGDIAEGYSVSREKKESFPLTVTSAQKNPTAFYLCASSFQAKGTEAFFGQGTRLTVV.

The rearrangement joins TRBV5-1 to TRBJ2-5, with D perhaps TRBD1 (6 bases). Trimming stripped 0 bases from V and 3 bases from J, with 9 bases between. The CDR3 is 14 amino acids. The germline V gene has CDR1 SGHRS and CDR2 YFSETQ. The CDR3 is CASSLERTEETQYF. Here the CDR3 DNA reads TGCGCCAGCAGCTTGGAAAGGACAGAAGAGACCCAGTACTTC.

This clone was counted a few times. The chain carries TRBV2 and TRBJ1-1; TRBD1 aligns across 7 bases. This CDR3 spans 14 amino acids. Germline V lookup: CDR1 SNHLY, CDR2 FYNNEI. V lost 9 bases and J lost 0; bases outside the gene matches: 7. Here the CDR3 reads CASGGDSMNTEAFF. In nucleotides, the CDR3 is TGTGCCAGTGGAGGGGACAGCATGAACACTGAAGCTTTCTTT.